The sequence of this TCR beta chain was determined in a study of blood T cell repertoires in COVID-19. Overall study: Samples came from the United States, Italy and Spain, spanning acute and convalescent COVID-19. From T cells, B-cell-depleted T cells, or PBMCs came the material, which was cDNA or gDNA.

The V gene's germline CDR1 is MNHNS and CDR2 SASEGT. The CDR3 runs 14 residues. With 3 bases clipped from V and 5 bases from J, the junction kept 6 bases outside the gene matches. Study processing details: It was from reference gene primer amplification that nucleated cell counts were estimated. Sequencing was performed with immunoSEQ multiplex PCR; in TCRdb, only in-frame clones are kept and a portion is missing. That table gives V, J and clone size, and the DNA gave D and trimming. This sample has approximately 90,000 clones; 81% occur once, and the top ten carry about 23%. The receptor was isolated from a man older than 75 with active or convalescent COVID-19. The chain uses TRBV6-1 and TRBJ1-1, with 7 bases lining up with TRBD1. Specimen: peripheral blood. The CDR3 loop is CASSDGQAKTEAFF. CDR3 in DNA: TGTGCCAGCAGTGACGGACAGGCGAAAACTGAAGCTTTCTTT.